Shown below are 4 T cell receptor beta chains from a single sample sequenced in a study of T cell responses to AZD1222 COVID-19 vaccine. Sequencing was performed with immunoSEQ multiplex PCR; in TCRdb, only in-frame clones are kept and a portion is missing. The table lists 85,000 to 110,000 clones, 88% of them singletons, with 20% to 25% in the top ten. The starting material was peripheral blood, obtained on day 0 of AZD1222 vaccination. The source of these receptors is an adult in good health.

CDR3 in DNA: TGTGCCAGCAGACTAGGTGGGCTGTACGAGCAGTACTTC. Protein product: CASRLGGLYEQYF. The V gene is TRBV28, the J gene TRBJ2-7; the D gene is possibly TRBD2 (5 bases). The CDR3 spans 13 residues. Trimming took 6 bases from V and 4 from J, leaving 13 bases between them. CDR1 MDHEN and CDR2 SYDVKM come from the germline V gene.

V and J are TRBV18 and TRBJ1-5; 12 positions agree with TRBD1. Looked up from germline, CDR1 is KGHSH and CDR2 is LQKENI. V dropped 4 bases and J dropped 7; count of bases not matched to a gene: 8. The CDR3 is 16 amino acids. The CDR3 region is CASSQGTGGARQPQHF. The CDR3 DNA reads as TGTGCCAGCTCACAAGGGACAGGGGGCGCACGGCAGCCCCAGCATTTT.

This chain joins TRBV25-1 and TRBJ1-3; the D is unclear. Germline CDR1 and CDR2: MGHDK and SYGVNS. This CDR3 has 15 amino acids. Trimming left V 1 base short and J 2 bases short, with 9 bases between. The CDR3 DNA sequence: TGTGCCAGCAGTGAATCCGGGGAAGCTGGAAACACCATATATTTT. It yields the protein CASSESGEAGNTIYF.

The table lists this clone with a few counts. J is TRBJ1-6 and V is TRBV5-1; D ambiguous. With 0 bases removed from V and 10 bases from J, the gap between germline ends came to 11 bases. This CDR3 has 14 amino acids. The germline V gene encodes CDR1 SGHRS and CDR2 YFSETQ. The CDR3, as DNA: TGCGCCAGCAGCTTGGTGGGAGGCGGGTCACCCCTCCACTTT. The encoded protein is CASSLVGGGSPLHF.